The 8 T cell receptor beta chains given below trace back to one sample, sequenced in a study of T cells after somatic rescue of genetic block. Profiling relied on immunoSEQ multiplex PCR, and the TCRdb table lists in-frame clones only, not all of them. The data show 100,000 to 120,000 clones, 75% to 95% seen once. Sequenced input: peripheral blood mononuclear cells (PBMCs). The receptors originated from a woman under 30.

The genes are TRBV2 and TRBJ1-4, with 7 bases aligning to TRBD1. This CDR3 has 14 residues. Trimming cost V 6 bases and J 3 bases; bases outside gene matches: 4. Germline V gene data show CDR1 as SNHLY and CDR2 as FYNNEI. CDR3 bases: TGTGCCAGCAGACCCGGGACAGCTAATGAAAAACTGTTTTTT. Its translation: CASRPGTANEKLFF. The complete variable domain, with remaining parts taken from reference TRBV2 and TRBJ1-4, reads EPEVTQTPSHQVTQMGQEVILRCVPISNHLYFYWYRQILGQKVEFLVSFYNNEISEKSEIFDDQFSVERPDGSNFTLKIRSTKLEDSAMYFCASRPGTANEKLFFGSGTQLSVL.

In this sample, this clone turned up a few times. The V call is TRBV2, the J call TRBJ1-3; the D gene is possibly TRBD1 (5 bases). This CDR3 is 15 amino acids long. V lost 6 bases and J lost 0, with 12 bases in between. Germline CDR1 SNHLY, CDR2 FYNNEI. The CDR3: CASSRDRRSGNTIYF. Written as DNA, the CDR3 is TGTGCCAGCAGCCGGGACCGTCGCTCTGGAAACACCATATATTTT.

The chain joins TRBV6-4 to TRBJ1-1; TRBD1 matches 7 bases. Germline CDR1 and CDR2: MRHNA and SNTAGT. Trimming at V came to 9 bases and at J to 1 base, leaving 8 bases not matched to a gene. There are 14 residues in the CDR3. CDR3 nucleotides: TGTGCCAGTAACAGGGGTGTTTGGAACACTGAAGCTTTCTTT. Translating it yields CASNRGVWNTEAFF.

The rearrangement links TRBV9 to TRBJ2-7, with 10 bases fitting TRBD2. Losses at the gene ends were 4 bases for V and 0 bases for J; bases not matched to a gene: 7. The CDR3 runs 16 residues. Germline CDR1 and CDR2: SGDLS and YYNGEE. As DNA, the CDR3 is TGTGCCAGCAGCCCAAATGAGCGGGGGGGCTCCTACGAGCAGTACTTC. It translates to CASSPNERGGSYEQYF.

V and J are TRBV25-1 and TRBJ1-2; D gene uncertain. This CDR3 is built from 14 residues. V shed 3 bases and J shed 7 bases, with 15 bases lying between them. Looked up from germline, CDR1 is MGHDK and CDR2 is SYGVNS. The CDR3 here is CASSDPQKDAGYTF. The DNA of the CDR3 is TGTGCCAGCAGTGATCCTCAAAAAGACGCTGGCTACACCTTC.

The chain links TRBV2 to TRBJ1-5; TRBD1 might be the D (6 bases). Trimming took 4 bases from V and 5 from J, leaving 15 bases between them. Per germline, CDR1 SNHLY and CDR2 FYNNEI. The CDR3 is made up of 15 amino acids. The CDR3 DNA reads as TGTGCCAGCAGTGGGGGACTGGGGGGCGATCAGCCCCAGCATTTT. This sequence encodes CASSGGLGGDQPQHF.

The chain carries TRBV19 and TRBJ2-5; D is uncertain. The V gene's germline CDR1 is LNHDA and CDR2 SQIVND (reference sequence). Trimming took off 3 bases at V and 1 base at J, with 6 bases between the two ends. This CDR3 has 13 amino acids. CDR3 in amino acids: CASSMTAQETQYF. The CDR3 coding sequence is TGTGCCAGTAGTATGACGGCCCAAGAGACCCAGTACTTC.

Only a few counts were recorded for this clone. The rearrangement uses TRBV29-1 and TRBJ2-5, with D perhaps assigned TRBD1 or TRBD2 (5 bases each). Germline values: CDR1 SQVTM, CDR2 ANQGSEA. Trimming took 0 bases from V and 3 from J, leaving 5 bases between them. CDR3 size: 12 residues. This chain's CDR3 is CSVEEGEETQYF. CDR3 DNA: TGCAGCGTTGAAGAGGGGGAAGAGACCCAGTACTTC. The whole variable domain, remainder taken from reference TRBV29-1 and TRBJ2-5, is SAVISQKPSRDICQRGTSLTIQCQVDSQVTMMFWYRQQPGQSLTLIATANQGSEATYESGFVIDKFPISRPNLTFSTLTVSNMSPEDSSIYLCSVEEGEETQYFGPGTRLLVL.